Sequencing of this T cell receptor beta chain was carried out in a study of human T cells and chemical hapten exposure. Study-wide background: Small volume differences among pooled libraries mainly caused per-sample TCR yield variation.

This clonotype was seen many times. Documented time point: patch test 1, 2 weeks after DPC sensitization. Treatment meaning: therapeutic diphenylcyclopropenone sensitization with weekly scalp DPC. TCRdb independently ran MiXCR on the RACE reads; one entry per CDR3 protein. The table has approximately 71,000 distinct CDR3 sequences, 9.8% seen once; the top ten hold 3.3%. Between the trimmed V and J ends, which lost 4 bases and 5 bases, there was a span of 1 base. This CDR3 is built from 9 residues. Germline lookup yields CDR1 DFQATT and CDR2 SNEGSKA (reference sequence). The sequence came from a woman aged 40 to 50 with alopecia areata. Some clones in this sample may be carry-over from other donors' samples. The genes are TRBV20-1 and TRBJ2-3, with D unclear. The source material was whole blood, sampled in connection with sensitization to the hapten diphenylcyclopropenone (DPC). CDR3 residues: CSAIDTQYF. The CDR3, as DNA: TGCAGTGCTATAGATACGCAGTATTTT.